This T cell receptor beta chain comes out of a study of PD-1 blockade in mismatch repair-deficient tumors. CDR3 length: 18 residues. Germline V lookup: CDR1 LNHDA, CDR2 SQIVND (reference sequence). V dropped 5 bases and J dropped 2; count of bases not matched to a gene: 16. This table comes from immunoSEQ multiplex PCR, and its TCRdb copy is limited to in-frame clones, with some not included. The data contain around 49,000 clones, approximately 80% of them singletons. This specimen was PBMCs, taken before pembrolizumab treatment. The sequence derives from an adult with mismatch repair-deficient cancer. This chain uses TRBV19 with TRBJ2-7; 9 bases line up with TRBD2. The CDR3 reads CASSPSLLTSGEAYEQYF. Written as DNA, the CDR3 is TGTGCCAGTAGTCCTTCGCTCCTGACTAGCGGTGAGGCCTACGAGCAGTACTTC.